Sequencing of this T cell receptor (beta chain) was carried out in a study of breast tumors, draining lymph nodes, adjacent tissues. The germline V gene has CDR1 MGHRA and CDR2 YSYEKL. The CDR3 contains 12 residues. Trimming took 0 bases from V and 4 from J, leaving 3 bases between them. A word on this clonotype: Its specificity is unknown.

Study-level findings and limits: Tumors had less TCR diversity than lymph nodes, more than nontumor tissue. Data only fit, rather than demonstrated, lymph node origin of most tumor T cells. Data fit most tumor T cells coming from lymph node, expanding in tumor.

MiXCR, applied by TCRdb to the multiplex PCR reads, yields one record per CDR3 protein. The sample has 14,000 or so distinct CDR3 sequences, around 57% seen once. The chain couples TRBV4-1 to TRBJ1-2; D is uncertain. Sequenced material: tumor-adjacent breast tissue. This TCR was recovered from a female donor with breast cancer. Some clones in this sample may be carry-over from other donors' samples. CDR3: CASSQDSYGYTF. DNA of the CDR3: TGCGCCAGCAGCCAAGACAGCTATGGCTACACCTTC.